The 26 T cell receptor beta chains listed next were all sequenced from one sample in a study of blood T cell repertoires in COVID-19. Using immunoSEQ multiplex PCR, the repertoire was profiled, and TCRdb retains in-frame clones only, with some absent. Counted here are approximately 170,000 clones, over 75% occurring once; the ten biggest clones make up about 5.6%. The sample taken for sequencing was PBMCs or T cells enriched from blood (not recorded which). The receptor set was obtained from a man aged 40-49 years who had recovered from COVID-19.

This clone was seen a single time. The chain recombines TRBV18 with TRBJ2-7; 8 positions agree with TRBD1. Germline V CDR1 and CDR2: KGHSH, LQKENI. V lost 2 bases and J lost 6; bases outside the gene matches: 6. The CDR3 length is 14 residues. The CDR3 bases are TGTGCCAGCTCACCAGGGACAGGAGTAATCGAGCAGTACTTC. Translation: CASSPGTGVIEQYF.

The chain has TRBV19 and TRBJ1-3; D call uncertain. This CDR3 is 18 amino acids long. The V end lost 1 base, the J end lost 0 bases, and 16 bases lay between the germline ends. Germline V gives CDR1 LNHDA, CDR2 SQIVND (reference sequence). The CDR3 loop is CASSIGQRRENSGNTIYF. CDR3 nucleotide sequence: TGTGCCAGTAGTATAGGTCAGCGGCGGGAGAACTCTGGAAACACCATATATTTT.

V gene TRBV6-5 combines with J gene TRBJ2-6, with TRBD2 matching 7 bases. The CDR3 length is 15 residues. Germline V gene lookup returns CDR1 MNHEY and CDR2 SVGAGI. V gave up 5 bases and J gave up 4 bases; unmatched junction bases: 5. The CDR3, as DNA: TGTGCCAGCAGTCCGGGGGGAGGAGGGGCCAACGTCCTGACTTTC. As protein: CASSPGGGGANVLTF.

CDR3 bases: TGTGCCAGCAGCCAAGGCTTAGCGGTGACCCAAGAGACCCAGTACTTC. This sequence encodes CASSQGLAVTQETQYF. This sequence joins TRBV3-1 (or the pseudogene TRBV3-2) and TRBJ2-5; D perhaps matches TRBD2 (6 bases). The V gene lost 1 base and the J gene lost 1 base, with 13 bases spanning the gap. Germline loops: CDR1 LGHDT, CDR2 YNNKEL (reference sequence). The CDR3 is 16 residues long.

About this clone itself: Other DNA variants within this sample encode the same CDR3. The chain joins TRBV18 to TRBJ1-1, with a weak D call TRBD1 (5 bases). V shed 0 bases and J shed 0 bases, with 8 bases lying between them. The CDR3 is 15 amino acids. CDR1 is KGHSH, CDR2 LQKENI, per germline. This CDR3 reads CASSPPVRVNTEAFF. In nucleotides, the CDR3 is TGTGCCAGCTCACCACCCGTCAGGGTGAACACTGAAGCTTTCTTT.

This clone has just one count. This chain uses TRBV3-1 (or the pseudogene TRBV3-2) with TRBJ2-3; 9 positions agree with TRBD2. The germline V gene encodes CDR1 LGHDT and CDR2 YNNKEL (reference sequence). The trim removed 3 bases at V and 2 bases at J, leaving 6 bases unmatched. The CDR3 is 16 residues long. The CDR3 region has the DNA TGTGCCAGCAGCCAGGTAGCGGGGGTATACACAGATACGCAGTATTTT. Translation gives CASSQVAGVYTDTQYF.

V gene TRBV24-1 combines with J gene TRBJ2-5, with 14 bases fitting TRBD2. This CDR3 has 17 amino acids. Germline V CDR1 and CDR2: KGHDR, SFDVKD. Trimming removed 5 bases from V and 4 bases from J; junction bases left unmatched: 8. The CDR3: CATSGSRLAGGPETQYF. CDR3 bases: TGTGCCACCAGTGGTTCAAGACTAGCGGGGGGGCCAGAGACCCAGTACTTC.

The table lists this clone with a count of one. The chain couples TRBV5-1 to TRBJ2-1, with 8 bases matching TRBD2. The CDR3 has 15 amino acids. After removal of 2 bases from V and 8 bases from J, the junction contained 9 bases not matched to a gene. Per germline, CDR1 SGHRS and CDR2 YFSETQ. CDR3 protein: CASSLGAGDRDEQFF. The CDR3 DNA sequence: TGCGCCAGCAGCTTAGGAGCGGGGGATCGGGATGAGCAGTTCTTC.

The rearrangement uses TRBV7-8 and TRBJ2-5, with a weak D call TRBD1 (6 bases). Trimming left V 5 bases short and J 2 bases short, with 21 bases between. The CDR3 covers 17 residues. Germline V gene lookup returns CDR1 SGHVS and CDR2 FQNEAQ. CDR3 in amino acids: CASSHYPDPQGQETQYF. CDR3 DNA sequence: TGTGCCAGCAGCCATTATCCAGACCCTCAGGGGCAAGAGACCCAGTACTTC.

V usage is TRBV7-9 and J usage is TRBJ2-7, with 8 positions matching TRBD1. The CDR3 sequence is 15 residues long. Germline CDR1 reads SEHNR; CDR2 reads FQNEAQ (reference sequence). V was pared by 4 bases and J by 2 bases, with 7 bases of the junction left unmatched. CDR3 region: CASSSAGTGPYEQYF. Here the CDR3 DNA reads TGTGCCAGCAGCTCTGCCGGGACAGGCCCCTACGAGCAGTACTTC.

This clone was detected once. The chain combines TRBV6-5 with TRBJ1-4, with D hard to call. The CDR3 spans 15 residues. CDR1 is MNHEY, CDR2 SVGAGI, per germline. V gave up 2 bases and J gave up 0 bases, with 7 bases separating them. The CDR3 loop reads CASSYTVATNEKLFF. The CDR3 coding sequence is TGTGCCAGCAGTTACACTGTAGCAACTAATGAAAAACTGTTTTTT.

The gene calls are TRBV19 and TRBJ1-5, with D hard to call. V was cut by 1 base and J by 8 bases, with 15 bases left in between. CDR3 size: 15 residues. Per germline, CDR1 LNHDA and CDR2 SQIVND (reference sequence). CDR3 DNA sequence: TGTGCCAGTAGTATAGGTGTCGGCCCCGGGGAGCCCCAGCATTTT. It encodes CASSIGVGPGEPQHF.

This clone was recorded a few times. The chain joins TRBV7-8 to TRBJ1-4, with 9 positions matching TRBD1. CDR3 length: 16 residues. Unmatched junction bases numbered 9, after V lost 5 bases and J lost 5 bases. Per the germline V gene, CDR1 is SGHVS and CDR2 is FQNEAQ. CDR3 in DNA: TGTGCCAGCAGCCGGCGTGCAGACAGGGGGAATGAAAAACTGTTTTTT. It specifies CASSRRADRGNEKLFF.

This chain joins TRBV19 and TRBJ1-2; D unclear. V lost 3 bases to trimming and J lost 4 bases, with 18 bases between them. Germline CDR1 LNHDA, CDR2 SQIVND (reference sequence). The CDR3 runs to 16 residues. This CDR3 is CASSMLGGSASYGYTF. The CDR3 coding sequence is TGTGCCAGTAGTATGTTAGGAGGGTCCGCCTCCTATGGCTACACCTTC.

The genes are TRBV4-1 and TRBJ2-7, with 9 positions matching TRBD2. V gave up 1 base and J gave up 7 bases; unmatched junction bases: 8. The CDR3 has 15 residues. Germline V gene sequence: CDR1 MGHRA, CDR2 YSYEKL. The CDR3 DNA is TGCGCCAGCAGCCAAGGGTCTAGCGGGGTTGGAGAGCAGTACTTC. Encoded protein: CASSQGSSGVGEQYF.

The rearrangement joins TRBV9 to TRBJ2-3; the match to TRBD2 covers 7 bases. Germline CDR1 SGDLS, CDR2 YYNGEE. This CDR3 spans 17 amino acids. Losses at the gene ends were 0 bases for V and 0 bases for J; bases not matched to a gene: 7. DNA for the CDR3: TGTGCCAGCAGCGTAGTAGCTAGCGGAACTAGCACAGATACGCAGTATTTT. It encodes CASSVVASGTSTDTQYF. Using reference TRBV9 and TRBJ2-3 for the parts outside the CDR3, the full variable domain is DSGVTQTPKHLITATGQRVTLRCSPRSGDLSVYWYQQSLDQGLQFLIQYYNGEERAKGNILERFSAQQFPDLHSELNLSSLELGDSALYFCASSVVASGTSTDTQYFGPGTRLTVL.

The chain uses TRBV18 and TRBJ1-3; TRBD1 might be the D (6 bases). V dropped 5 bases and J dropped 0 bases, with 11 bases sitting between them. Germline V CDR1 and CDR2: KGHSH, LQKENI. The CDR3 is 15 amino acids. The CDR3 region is CASSSVQGSGNTIYF. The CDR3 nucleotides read TGTGCCAGCTCATCCGTACAGGGCTCTGGAAACACCATATATTTT.

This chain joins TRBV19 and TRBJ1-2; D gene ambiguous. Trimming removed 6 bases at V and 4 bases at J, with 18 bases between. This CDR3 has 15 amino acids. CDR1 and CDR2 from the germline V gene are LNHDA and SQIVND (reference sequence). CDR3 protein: CASRIPKQSVYGYTF. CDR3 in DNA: TGTGCCAGTAGGATTCCAAAGCAATCGGTCTATGGCTACACCTTC.

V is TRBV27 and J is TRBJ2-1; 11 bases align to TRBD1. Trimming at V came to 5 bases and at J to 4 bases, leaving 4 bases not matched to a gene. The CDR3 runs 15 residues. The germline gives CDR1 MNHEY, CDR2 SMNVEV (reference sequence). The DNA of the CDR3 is TGTGCCAGCAGTGGGCGGGACAGGGGGTACAATGAGCAGTTCTTC. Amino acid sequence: CASSGRDRGYNEQFF.

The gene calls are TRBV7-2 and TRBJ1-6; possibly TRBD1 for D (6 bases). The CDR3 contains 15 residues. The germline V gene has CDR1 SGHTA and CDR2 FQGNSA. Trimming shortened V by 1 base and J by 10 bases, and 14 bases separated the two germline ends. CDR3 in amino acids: CASSLVQGLSSPLHF. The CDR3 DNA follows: TGTGCCAGCAGCTTAGTGCAGGGGTTATCGTCACCCCTCCACTTT.

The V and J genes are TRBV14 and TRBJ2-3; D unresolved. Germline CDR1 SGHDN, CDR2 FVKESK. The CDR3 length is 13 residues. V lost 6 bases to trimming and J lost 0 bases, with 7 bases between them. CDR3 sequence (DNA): TGTGCCAGCAGGCTCGGGAGCACAGATACGCAGTATTTT. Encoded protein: CASRLGSTDTQYF.

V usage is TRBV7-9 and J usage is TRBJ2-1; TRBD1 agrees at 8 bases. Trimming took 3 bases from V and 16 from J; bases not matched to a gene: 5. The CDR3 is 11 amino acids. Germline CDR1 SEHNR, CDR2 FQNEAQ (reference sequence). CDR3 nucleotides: TGTGCCAGCAGCTTGGACAGGGTTTATTTCTTC. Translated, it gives CASSLDRVYFF.

The CDR3 bases are TGCGCCAGCAGCTTGAGACAGGGCGTAGTATACGAGCAGTACTTC. Its protein product is CASSLRQGVVYEQYF. The J gene is TRBJ2-7, the V gene TRBV5-1; 7 bases align to TRBD1. The CDR3 sequence is 15 residues long. CDR1 is SGHRS and CDR2 is YFSETQ in the germline V gene. The V gene end was trimmed by 1 base and the J gene end by 4 bases; junction bases not matched to a gene: 8.

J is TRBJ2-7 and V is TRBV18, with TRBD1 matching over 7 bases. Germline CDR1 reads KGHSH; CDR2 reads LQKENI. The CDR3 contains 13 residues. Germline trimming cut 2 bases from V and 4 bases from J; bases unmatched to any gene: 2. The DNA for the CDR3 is TGTGCCAGCTCACCAGGGGACAGTTACGAGCAGTACGTC. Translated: CASSPGDSYEQYV.

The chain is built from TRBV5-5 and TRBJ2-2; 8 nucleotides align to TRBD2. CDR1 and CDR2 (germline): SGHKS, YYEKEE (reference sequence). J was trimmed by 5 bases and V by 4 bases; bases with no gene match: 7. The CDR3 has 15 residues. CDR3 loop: CASSQSGGRTGELFF. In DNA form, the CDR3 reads TGTGCCAGCAGCCAGAGCGGGGGCAGGACCGGGGAGCTGTTTTTT.

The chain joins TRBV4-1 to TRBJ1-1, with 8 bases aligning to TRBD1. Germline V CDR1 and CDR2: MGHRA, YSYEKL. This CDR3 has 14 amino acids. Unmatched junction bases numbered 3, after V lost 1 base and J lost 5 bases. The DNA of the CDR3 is TGCGCCAGCAGCCAAGGGGACAGGTCAACTGAAGCTTTCTTT. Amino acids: CASSQGDRSTEAFF.